Shown below are 10 T cell receptor beta chains from a single sample sequenced in a study of technical replicates of blood from several donors. This table comes from immunoSEQ multiplex PCR, and its TCRdb copy is limited to in-frame clones, with some not included. The repertoire holds some 80,000 clones, with around 97% as singletons. The sequenced sample was T cells isolated from PBMCs. Receptors were obtained from a human donor in good health.

The chain carries TRBV6-5 and TRBJ2-5; the match to TRBD2 covers 9 bases. The V segment lost 7 bases and the J segment 2 bases; nucleotides outside the gene matches: 5. From germline, CDR1 is MNHEY and CDR2 SVGAGI. There are 14 residues in the CDR3. The CDR3 DNA reads as TGTGCCAGCATTGGCAGCGGGAGGCAAGAGACCCAGTACTTC. It translates to CASIGSGRQETQYF.

This rearrangement joins TRBV5-1 to TRBJ2-3; 9 bases line up with TRBD2. Germline-derived CDR1 and CDR2 are SGHRS and YFSETQ. The CDR3 runs to 15 residues. Trimming removed 1 base from V and 4 bases from J; junction bases left unmatched: 4. CDR3 sequence: CASSLIAGDPDTQYF. In DNA form, the CDR3 reads TGCGCCAGCAGCTTGATAGCGGGAGACCCAGATACGCAGTATTTT.

V usage is TRBV27 and J usage is TRBJ2-7, with D unresolved. Trimming cost V 8 bases and J 0 bases, with 17 bases left between them. The CDR3 has 15 amino acids. CDR1 is MNHEY, CDR2 SMNVEV, per germline (reference sequence). The CDR3 sequence: CASSYGRWSSYEQYF. The CDR3 DNA follows: TGTGCCAGCTCCTATGGCAGATGGAGCTCCTACGAGCAGTACTTC.

This sequence joins TRBV6-1 and TRBJ1-2; 8 nucleotides agree with TRBD1. V trimming: 4 bases; J trimming: 4 bases; junction bases outside the gene matches: 5. CDR1 and CDR2 from the germline V gene are MNHNS and SASEGT. The length of the CDR3 is 14 residues. In nucleotides, the CDR3 is TGTGCCAGCAGTGTTATTACAGGGGGCTATGGCTACACCTTC. It encodes CASSVITGGYGYTF.

CDR3: CASSPGRGYNEQFF. CDR3 bases: TGTGCCTCCAGCCCCGGGAGGGGGTACAATGAGCAGTTCTTC. V is TRBV2 and J is TRBJ2-1, with 8 bases fitting TRBD2. V gave up 11 bases and J gave up 4 bases; unmatched junction bases: 10. CDR1 and CDR2 (germline): SNHLY, FYNNEI. CDR3 length equals 14 residues.

V and J are TRBV6-5 and TRBJ2-2; a possible D gene is TRBD2 (6 bases). Deletions cut 7 bases from V and 6 bases from J, with 12 bases between. CDR3 length equals 13 residues. CDR1 and CDR2 from the germline V gene are MNHEY and SVGAGI. In nucleotides, the CDR3 is TGTGCCAGCAAACGGGGGTCTCCCGGGGAGCTGTTTTTT. Encoded protein: CASKRGSPGELFF.

CDR3 residues: CAARDRSYEQYF. CDR3 coding DNA: TGTGCAGCCCGGGACAGGAGTTACGAGCAGTACTTC. The chain links TRBV30 to TRBJ2-7, with TRBD1 identical over 8 bases. The germline V gene has CDR1 GTSNPN and CDR2 SVGIG (reference sequence). CDR3 length: 12 amino acids.

The chain is built from TRBV5-4 and TRBJ2-3, with TRBD2 matching 8 bases. The CDR3 extends over 13 amino acids. Germline CDR1 is SGHNT and CDR2 is YYREEE (reference sequence). V dropped 5 bases and J dropped 6; count of bases not matched to a gene: 5. The CDR3 loop is CASRSPSGDTQYF. The CDR3 coding sequence is TGTGCCAGCAGGTCACCTAGCGGGGATACGCAGTATTTT.

CDR3 region: CASSAAGPYEQYF. CDR3 coding DNA: TGCGCCAGCAGCGCGGCGGGACCCTACGAGCAGTACTTC. This chain joins TRBV4-1 and TRBJ2-7, with D tentatively TRBD2 (6 bases). V lost 5 bases to trimming and J lost 2 bases, with 10 bases between them. The CDR3 spans 13 residues. Germline V CDR1 and CDR2: MGHRA, YSYEKL.

The rearrangement joins TRBV30 to TRBJ1-4; 10 nucleotides align to TRBD1. The germline V gene has CDR1 GTSNPN and CDR2 SVGIG (reference sequence). The CDR3 totals 17 residues. The J segment lost 0 bases and the V segment lost 2 bases, leaving 6 bases of the junction unmatched. The CDR3 DNA sequence: TGTGCCTGGAGTCCCCGGGACAGGGGTGCAACTAATGAAAAACTGTTTTTT. It codes for CAWSPRDRGATNEKLFF.